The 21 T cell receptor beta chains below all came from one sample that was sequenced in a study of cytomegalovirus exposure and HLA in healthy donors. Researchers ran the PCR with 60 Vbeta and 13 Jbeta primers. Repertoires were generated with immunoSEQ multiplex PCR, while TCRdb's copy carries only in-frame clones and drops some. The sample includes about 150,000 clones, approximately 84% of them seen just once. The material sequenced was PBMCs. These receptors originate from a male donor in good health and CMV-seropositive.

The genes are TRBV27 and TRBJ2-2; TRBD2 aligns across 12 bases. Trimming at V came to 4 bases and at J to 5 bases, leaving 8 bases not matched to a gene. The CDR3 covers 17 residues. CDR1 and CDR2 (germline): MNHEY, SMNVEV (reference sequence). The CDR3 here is CASSSASGRVWTGELFF. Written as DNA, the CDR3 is TGTGCCAGCAGTTCGGCTAGCGGGAGGGTGTGGACCGGGGAGCTGTTTTTT.

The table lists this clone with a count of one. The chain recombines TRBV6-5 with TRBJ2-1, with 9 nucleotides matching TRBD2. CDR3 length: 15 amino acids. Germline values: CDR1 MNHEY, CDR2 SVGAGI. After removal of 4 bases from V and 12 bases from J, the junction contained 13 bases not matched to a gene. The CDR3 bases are TGTGCCAGCAGTTCACTCGCGGGAGGGTCGTATGTGCAGTTCTTC. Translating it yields CASSSLAGGSYVQFF.

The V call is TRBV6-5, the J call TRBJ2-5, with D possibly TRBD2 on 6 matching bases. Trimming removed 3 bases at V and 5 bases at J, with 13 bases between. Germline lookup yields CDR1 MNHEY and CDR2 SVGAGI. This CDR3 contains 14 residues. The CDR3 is CASSYRTSPETQYF. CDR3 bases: TGTGCCAGCAGTTATCGAACTAGCCCGGAGACCCAGTACTTC.

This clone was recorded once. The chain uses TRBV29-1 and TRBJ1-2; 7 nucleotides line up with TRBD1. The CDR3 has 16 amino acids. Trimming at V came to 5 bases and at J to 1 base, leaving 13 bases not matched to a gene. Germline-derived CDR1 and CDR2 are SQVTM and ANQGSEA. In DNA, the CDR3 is TGCAGCGTTTCCGACAGGGTGACCCCCTATAACTATGGCTACACCTTC. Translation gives CSVSDRVTPYNYGYTF.

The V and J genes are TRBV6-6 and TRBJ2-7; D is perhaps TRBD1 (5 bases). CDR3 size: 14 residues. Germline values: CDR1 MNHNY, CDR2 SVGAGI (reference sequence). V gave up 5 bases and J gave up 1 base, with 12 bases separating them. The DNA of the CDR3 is TGTGCCAGCAGTCTGAGACAGCCTTCCTACGAGCAGTACTTC. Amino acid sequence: CASSLRQPSYEQYF.

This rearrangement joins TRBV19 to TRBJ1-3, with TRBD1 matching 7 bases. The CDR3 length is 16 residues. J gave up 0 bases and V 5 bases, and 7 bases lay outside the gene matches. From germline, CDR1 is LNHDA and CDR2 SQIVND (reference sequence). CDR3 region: CASSQGQPYSGNTIYF. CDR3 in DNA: TGTGCCAGTAGTCAGGGACAGCCTTACTCTGGAAACACCATATATTTT.

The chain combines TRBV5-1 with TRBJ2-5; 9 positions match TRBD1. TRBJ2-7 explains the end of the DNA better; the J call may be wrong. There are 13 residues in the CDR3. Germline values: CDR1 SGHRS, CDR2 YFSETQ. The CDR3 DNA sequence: TGCGCCAGCAGCGGGACAGGGATTGGCGAGCAGTACTTC. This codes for CASSGTGIGEQYF.

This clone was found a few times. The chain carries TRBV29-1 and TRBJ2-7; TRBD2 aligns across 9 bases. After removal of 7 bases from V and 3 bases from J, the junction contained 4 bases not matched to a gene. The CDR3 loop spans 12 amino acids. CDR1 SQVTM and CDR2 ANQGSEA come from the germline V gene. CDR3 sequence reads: CSAGLASYEQYF. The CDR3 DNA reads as TGCAGCGCCGGACTAGCGAGCTACGAGCAGTACTTC.

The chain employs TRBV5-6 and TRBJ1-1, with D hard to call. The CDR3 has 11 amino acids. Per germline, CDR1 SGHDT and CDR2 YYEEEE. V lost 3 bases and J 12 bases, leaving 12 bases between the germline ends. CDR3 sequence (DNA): TGTGCCAGCAGCTACTTAATGAAGACTTTCTTT. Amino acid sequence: CASSYLMKTFF.

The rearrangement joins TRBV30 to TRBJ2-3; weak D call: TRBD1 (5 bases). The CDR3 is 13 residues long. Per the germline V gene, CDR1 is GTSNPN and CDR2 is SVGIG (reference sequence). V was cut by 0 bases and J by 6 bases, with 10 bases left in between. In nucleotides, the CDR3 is TGTGCCTGGAGTGTACGACAGAGGGATACGCAGTATTTT. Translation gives CAWSVRQRDTQYF.

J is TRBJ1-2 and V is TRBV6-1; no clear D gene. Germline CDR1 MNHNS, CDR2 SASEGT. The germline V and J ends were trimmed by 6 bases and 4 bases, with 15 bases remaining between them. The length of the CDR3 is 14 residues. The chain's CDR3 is CASSYLSGGYGYTF. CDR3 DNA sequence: TGTGCCAGCAGCTACCTGAGTGGCGGCTATGGCTACACCTTC.

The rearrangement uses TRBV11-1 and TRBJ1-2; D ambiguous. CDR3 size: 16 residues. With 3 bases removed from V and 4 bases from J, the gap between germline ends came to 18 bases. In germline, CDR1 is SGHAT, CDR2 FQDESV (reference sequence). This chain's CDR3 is CASSLGYQVPSYGYTF. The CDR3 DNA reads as TGTGCCAGCAGCTTGGGTTACCAGGTTCCCTCCTATGGCTACACCTTC.

CDR3 nucleotide sequence: TGTGCCACCGGACTAGTCTACGAGCAGTACTTC. As protein: CATGLVYEQYF. The chain joins TRBV28 to TRBJ2-7, with 7 bases matching TRBD2. The V segment lost 10 bases and the J segment 3 bases; nucleotides outside the gene matches: 3. The germline gives CDR1 MDHEN, CDR2 SYDVKM. The CDR3 has 11 amino acids.

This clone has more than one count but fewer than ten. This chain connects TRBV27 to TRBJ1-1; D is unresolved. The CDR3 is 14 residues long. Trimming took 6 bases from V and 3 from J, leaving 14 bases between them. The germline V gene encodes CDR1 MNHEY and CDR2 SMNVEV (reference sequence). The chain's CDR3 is CASRSYRGDTEAFF. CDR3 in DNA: TGTGCCAGCAGATCTTATCGGGGAGACACTGAAGCTTTCTTT.

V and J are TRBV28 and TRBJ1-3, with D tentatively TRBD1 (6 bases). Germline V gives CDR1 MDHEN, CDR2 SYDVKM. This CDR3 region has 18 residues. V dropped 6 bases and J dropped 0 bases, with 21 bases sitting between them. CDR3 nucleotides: TGTGCCAGCAGCTTGTTAACGTCGACAGGTCCCTCTGGAAACACCATATATTTT. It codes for CASSLLTSTGPSGNTIYF. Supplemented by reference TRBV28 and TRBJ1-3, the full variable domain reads DVKVTQSSRYLVKRTGEKVFLECVQDMDHENMFWYRQDPGLGLRLIYFSYDVKMKEKGDIPEGYSVSREKKERFSLILESASTNQTSMYLCASSLLTSTGPSGNTIYFGEGSWLTVV.

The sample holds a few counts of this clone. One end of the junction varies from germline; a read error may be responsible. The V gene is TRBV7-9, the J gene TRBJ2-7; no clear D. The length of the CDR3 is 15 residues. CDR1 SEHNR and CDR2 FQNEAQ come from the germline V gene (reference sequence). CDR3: CSSSLDLEQPYEQYF. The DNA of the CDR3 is TGTTCCAGCAGCTTAGATCTCGAACAGCCCTACGAGCAGTACTTC.

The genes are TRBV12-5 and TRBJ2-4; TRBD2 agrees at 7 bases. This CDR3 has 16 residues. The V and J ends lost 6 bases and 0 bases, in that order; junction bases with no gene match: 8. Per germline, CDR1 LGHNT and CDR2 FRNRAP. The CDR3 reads CASGLRTSGAKNIQYF. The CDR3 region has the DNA TGTGCTAGTGGCTTAAGGACTAGTGGAGCCAAAAACATTCAGTACTTC.

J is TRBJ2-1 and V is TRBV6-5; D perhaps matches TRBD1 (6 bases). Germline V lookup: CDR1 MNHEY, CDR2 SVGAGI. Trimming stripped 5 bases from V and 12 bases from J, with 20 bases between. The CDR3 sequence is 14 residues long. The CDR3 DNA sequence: TGTGCCAGCAGTGAGGGGCCCAACAGGGTCGGGCAGTTCTTC. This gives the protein CASSEGPNRVGQFF.

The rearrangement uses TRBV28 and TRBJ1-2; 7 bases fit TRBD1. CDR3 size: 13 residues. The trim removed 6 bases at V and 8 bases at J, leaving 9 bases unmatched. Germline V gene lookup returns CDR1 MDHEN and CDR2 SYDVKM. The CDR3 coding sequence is TGTGCCAGCAGGAACCCAGGGGGGCTCGGCTACACCTTC. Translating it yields CASRNPGGLGYTF.

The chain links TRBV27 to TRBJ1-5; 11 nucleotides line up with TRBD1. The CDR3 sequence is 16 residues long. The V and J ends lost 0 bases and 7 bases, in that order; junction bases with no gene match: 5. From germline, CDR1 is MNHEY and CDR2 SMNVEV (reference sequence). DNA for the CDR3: TGTGCCAGCAGTTTATCCCGGACAGGGGGCGGGCAGCCCCAGCATTTT. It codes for CASSLSRTGGGQPQHF.

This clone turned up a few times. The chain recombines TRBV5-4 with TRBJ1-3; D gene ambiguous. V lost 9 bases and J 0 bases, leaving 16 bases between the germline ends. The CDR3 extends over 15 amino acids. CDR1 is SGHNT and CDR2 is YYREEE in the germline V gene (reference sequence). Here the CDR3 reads CATGFEGLSGNTIYF. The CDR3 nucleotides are TGTGCCACCGGGTTTGAAGGCCTCTCTGGAAACACCATATATTTT.